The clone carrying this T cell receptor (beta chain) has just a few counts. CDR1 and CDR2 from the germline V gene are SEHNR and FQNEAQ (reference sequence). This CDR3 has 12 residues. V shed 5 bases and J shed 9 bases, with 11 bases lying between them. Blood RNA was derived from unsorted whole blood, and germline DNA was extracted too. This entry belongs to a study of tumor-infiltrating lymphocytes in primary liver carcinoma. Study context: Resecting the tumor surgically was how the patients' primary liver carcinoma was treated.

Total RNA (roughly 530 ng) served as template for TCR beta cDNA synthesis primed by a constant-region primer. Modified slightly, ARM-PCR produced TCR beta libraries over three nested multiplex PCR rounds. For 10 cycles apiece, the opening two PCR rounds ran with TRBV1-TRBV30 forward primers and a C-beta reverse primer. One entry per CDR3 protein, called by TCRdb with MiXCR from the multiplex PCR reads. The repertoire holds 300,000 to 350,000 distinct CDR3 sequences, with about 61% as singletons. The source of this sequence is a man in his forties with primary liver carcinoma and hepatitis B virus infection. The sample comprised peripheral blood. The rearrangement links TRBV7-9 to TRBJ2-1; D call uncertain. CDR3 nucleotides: TGTGCCAGCAGCATCGAAGGTGGTGAGCAGTTCTTC. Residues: CASSIEGGEQFF.